The 14 T cell receptor beta chains below come from one sample, sequenced in a study of brain T cells in children with intractable seizures. The method was immunoSEQ multiplex PCR; TCRdb's version includes in-frame clones alone and lacks a portion of them. The repertoire holds about 80,000 clones, with under 95% as singletons. The source material was peripheral blood, sampled at surgery. The source is a girl between 2 and 10 years old with Rasmussen encephalitis and intractable seizures.

The gene calls are TRBV19 and TRBJ2-5, with D possibly matching TRBD2 (6 bases). The germline V gene encodes CDR1 LNHDA and CDR2 SQIVND (reference sequence). Deletions cut 3 bases from V and 7 bases from J, with 12 bases between. The CDR3 has 13 residues. The CDR3 is CASSIGGAGTQYF. The CDR3 coding sequence is TGTGCCAGTAGTATTGGAGGGGCAGGGACCCAGTACTTC.

The chain couples TRBV11-2 to TRBJ2-5, with TRBD1 matching 9 bases. Germline lookup yields CDR1 SGHAT and CDR2 FQNNGV. J gave up 8 bases and V 7 bases, and 8 bases lay outside the gene matches. CDR3 length: 13 amino acids. The CDR3 region has the DNA TGTGCCAGCAATCCGGGACAGGGATACACCCAGTACTTC. Translating gives CASNPGQGYTQYF. Full variable domain (outside the CDR3, taken from reference TRBV11-2 and TRBJ2-5): EAGVAQSPRYKIIEKRQSVAFWCNPISGHATLYWYQQILGQGPKLLIQFQNNGVVDDSQLPKDRFSAERLKGVDSTLKIQPAKLEDSAVYLCASNPGQGYTQYFGPGTRLLVL.

The rearrangement joins TRBV5-1 to TRBJ1-1; 7 positions agree with TRBD1. Losses at the gene ends were 5 bases for V and 11 bases for J; bases not matched to a gene: 6. Germline V lookup: CDR1 SGHRS, CDR2 YFSETQ. This CDR3 is 11 amino acids long. The CDR3 DNA is TGCGCCAGCAGGGCCGGGACAGACGCTTTCTTT. Its protein product is CASRAGTDAFF.

The chain carries TRBV6-5 and TRBJ1-6; perhaps TRBD1 as D (5 bases). This CDR3 has 14 residues. The V and J ends lost 0 bases and 9 bases respectively, with 9 bases between them. CDR1 is MNHEY and CDR2 is SVGAGI in the germline V gene. In nucleotides, the CDR3 is TGTGCCAGCAGTTACTCAGGGGTGGGTTCACCCCTCCACTTT. It is translated as CASSYSGVGSPLHF.

V gene TRBV4-1 combines with J gene TRBJ2-7, with 7 bases identical to TRBD1. V was pared by 1 base and J by 4 bases, with 4 bases of the junction left unmatched. The CDR3 length is 14 residues. The germline V gene has CDR1 MGHRA and CDR2 YSYEKL. The CDR3 bases are TGCGCCAGCAGCCAAGGGGACAGCCTTTACGAGCAGTACTTC. It specifies CASSQGDSLYEQYF.

This chain uses TRBV14 with TRBJ2-2, with 9 bases matching TRBD1. The V gene's germline CDR1 is SGHDN and CDR2 FVKESK. CDR3 size: 13 residues. The junction had 2 bases not matched to a gene; V was cut back by 6 bases and J by 6 bases. CDR3 sequence reads: CASRRTGAGELFF. The CDR3 DNA sequence: TGTGCCAGCAGGAGGACAGGGGCCGGGGAGCTGTTTTTT.

This sequence joins TRBV25-1 and TRBJ2-7, with 10 bases identical to TRBD2. The trim removed 6 bases at V and 7 bases at J, leaving 21 bases unmatched. The CDR3 totals 18 residues. Germline loops: CDR1 MGHDK, CDR2 SYGVNS. In DNA, the CDR3 is TGTGCCAGCAGCGAACATACGGAGCGGGGGGGCAGTAACTTGGAGCAGTACTTC. This codes for CASSEHTERGGSNLEQYF.

The V call is TRBV3-1 (or the pseudogene TRBV3-2), the J call TRBJ2-7, with D uncertain. The V end was cut by 1 base, the J end by 4 bases, with 5 bases between. Germline V gene data show CDR1 as LGHDT and CDR2 as YNNKEL (reference sequence). CDR3 size: 12 residues. The CDR3 DNA follows: TGTGCCAGCAGCCAAGGCGGATACGAGCAGTACTTC. Translating gives CASSQGGYEQYF.

The CDR3: CASTRRGLYEQYF. For the CDR3, the DNA is TGTGCCAGCACCAGGAGAGGGTTGTATGAGCAGTACTTC. The chain links TRBV6-5 to TRBJ2-7; possible D gene TRBD2, 5 bases. V lost 7 bases to trimming and J lost 7 bases, with 17 bases between them. This CDR3 spans 13 amino acids. Per the germline V gene, CDR1 is MNHEY and CDR2 is SVGAGI.

This chain joins TRBV6-5 and TRBJ2-2; the D is unclear. This CDR3 spans 15 amino acids. The V gene lost 4 bases and the J gene lost 0 bases, with 9 bases spanning the gap. CDR1 MNHEY and CDR2 SVGAGI come from the germline V gene. The CDR3 protein is CASSLTHPNTGELFF. CDR3 in DNA: TGTGCCAGCAGTTTAACCCATCCGAACACCGGGGAGCTGTTTTTT.

The V gene is TRBV5-6, the J gene TRBJ1-3; D gene uncertain. Germline V gene lookup returns CDR1 SGHDT and CDR2 YYEEEE. The V and J ends lost 2 bases and 0 bases respectively, with 6 bases between them. The CDR3 spans 14 residues. As DNA, the CDR3 is TGTGCCAGCAGCTTTAGGAGCTCTGGAAACACCATATATTTT. Its translation: CASSFRSSGNTIYF.

This sequence joins TRBV29-1 and TRBJ1-1; D gene uncertain. The CDR3 contains 14 residues. Germline-derived CDR1 and CDR2 are SQVTM and ANQGSEA. V gave up 2 bases and J gave up 0 bases, with 10 bases separating them. The chain's CDR3 is CSVELRLLNTEAFF. The CDR3 nucleotides read TGCAGCGTTGAATTGAGACTCCTGAACACTGAAGCTTTCTTT.

The CDR3 protein is CASSQDTGLVTGELFF. The CDR3 DNA reads TGTGCCAGCAGCCAAGATACGGGGTTGGTCACCGGGGAGCTGTTTTTT. The rearrangement links TRBV14 to TRBJ2-2, with D tentatively TRBD2 (5 bases). Trimming removed 0 bases at V and 4 bases at J, with 12 bases between. The CDR3 runs 16 residues. The germline V gene has CDR1 SGHDN and CDR2 FVKESK.

This sequence joins TRBV28 and TRBJ1-5; no clear D gene. The CDR3 has 11 residues. The germline CDR1 and CDR2 sequences are MDHEN and SYDVKM. Trimming took 3 bases from V and 6 from J, leaving 3 bases between them. This CDR3 reads CASSFGQPQHF. CDR3 nucleotide sequence: TGTGCCAGCAGTTTTGGTCAGCCCCAGCATTTT.